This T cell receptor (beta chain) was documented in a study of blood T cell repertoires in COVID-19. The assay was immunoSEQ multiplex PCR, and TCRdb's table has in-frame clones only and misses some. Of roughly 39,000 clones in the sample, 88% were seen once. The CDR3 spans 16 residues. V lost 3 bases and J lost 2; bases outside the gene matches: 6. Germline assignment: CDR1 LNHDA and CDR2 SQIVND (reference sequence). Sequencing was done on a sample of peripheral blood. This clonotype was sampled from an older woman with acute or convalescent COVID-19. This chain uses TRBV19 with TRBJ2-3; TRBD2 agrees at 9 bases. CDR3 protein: CASSMGTSISTDTQYF. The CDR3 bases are TGTGCCAGTAGTATGGGGACTAGCATTTCCACAGATACGCAGTATTTT.